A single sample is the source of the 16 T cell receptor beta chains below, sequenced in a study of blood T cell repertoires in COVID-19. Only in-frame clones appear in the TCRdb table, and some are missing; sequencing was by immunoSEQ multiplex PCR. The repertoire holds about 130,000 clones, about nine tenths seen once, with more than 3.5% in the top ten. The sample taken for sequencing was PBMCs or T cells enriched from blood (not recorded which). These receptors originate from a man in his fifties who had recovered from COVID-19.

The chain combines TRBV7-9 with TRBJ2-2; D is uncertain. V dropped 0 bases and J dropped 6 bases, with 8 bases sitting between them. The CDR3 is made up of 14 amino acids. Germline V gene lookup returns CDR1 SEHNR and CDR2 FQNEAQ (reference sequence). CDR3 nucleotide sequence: TGTGCCAGCAGCTTAGCGTGGCAGTCCGGGGAGCTGTTTTTT. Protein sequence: CASSLAWQSGELFF.

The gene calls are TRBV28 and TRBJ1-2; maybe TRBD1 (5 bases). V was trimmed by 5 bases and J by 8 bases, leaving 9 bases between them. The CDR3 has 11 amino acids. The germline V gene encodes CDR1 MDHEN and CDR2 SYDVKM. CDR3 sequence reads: CASSLRQGYTF. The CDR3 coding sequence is TGTGCCAGCAGTCTCCGACAGGGCTACACCTTC.

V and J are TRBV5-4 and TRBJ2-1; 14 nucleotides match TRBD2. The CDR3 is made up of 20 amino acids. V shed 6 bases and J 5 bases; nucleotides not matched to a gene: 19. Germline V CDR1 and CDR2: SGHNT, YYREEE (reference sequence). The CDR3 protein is CASTNKNIGLAGGRDNEQFF. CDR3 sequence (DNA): TGTGCCAGCACCAATAAAAATATAGGACTAGCGGGGGGAAGAGACAATGAGCAGTTCTTC.

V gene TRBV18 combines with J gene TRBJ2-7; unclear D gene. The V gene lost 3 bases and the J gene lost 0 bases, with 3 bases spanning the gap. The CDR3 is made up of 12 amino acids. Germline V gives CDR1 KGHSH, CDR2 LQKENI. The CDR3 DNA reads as TGTGCCAGCTCACCCAGCTCCTACGAGCAGTACGTC. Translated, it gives CASSPSSYEQYV.

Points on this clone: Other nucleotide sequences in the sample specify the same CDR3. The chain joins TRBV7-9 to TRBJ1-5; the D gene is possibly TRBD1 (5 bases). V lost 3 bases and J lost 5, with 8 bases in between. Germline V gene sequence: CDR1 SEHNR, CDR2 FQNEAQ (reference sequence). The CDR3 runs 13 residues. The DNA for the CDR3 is TGTGCCAGCAGCTTGCAGGGTGATCAGCCCCAGCATTTT. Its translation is CASSLQGDQPQHF.

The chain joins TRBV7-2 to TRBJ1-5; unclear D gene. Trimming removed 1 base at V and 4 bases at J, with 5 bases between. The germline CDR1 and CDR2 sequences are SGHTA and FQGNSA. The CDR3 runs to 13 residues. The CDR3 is CASSLDGNQPQHF. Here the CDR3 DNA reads TGTGCCAGCAGCTTAGACGGGAATCAGCCCCAGCATTTT.

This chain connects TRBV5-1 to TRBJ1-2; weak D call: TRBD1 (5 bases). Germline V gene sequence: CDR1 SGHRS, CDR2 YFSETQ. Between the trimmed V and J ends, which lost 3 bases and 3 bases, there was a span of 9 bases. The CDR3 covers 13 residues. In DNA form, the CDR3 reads TGCGCCAGCAGCTCGGACACCTACTATGGCTACACCTTC. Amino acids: CASSSDTYYGYTF.

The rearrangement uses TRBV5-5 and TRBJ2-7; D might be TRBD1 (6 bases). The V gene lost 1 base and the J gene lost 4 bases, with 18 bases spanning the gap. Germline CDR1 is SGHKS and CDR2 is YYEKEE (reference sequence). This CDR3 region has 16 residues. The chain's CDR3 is CASSLTGSGHQYEQYF. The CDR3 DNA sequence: TGTGCCAGCAGCTTGACAGGGAGCGGCCATCAATACGAGCAGTACTTC.

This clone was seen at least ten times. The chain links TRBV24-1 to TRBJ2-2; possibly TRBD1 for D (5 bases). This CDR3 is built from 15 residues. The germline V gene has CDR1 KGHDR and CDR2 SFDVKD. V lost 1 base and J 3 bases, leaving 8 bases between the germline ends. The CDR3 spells CATSDFWGHTGELFF. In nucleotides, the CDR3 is TGTGCCACCAGTGATTTTTGGGGCCACACCGGGGAGCTGTTTTTT.

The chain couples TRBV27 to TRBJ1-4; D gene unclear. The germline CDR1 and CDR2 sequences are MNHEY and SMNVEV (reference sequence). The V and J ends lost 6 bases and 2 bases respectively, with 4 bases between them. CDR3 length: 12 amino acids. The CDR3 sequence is CASRSTNEKLFF. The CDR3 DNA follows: TGTGCCAGCAGAAGCACTAATGAAAAACTGTTTTTT.

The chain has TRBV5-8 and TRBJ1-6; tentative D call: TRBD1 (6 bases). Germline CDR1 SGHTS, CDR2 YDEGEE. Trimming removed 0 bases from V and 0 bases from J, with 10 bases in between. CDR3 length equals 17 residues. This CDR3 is CASSLETGSSYNSPLHF. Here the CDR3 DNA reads TGTGCCAGCAGCTTGGAAACAGGGAGCTCCTATAATTCACCCCTCCACTTT. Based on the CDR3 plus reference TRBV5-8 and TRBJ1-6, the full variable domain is EAGVTQSPTHLIKTRGQQATLRCSPISGHTSVYWYQQALGLGLQFLLWYDEGEERNRGNFPPRFSGRQFPNYSSELNVNALELEDSALYLCASSLETGSSYNSPLHFGNGTRLTVT.

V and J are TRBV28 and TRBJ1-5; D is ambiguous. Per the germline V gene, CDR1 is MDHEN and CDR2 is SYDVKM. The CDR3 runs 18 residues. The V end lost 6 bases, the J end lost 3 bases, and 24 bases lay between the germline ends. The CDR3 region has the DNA TGTGCCAGCAGGGACGGACTCGGTGGCCGGGGTGCCAATCAGCCCCAGCATTTT. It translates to CASRDGLGGRGANQPQHF.

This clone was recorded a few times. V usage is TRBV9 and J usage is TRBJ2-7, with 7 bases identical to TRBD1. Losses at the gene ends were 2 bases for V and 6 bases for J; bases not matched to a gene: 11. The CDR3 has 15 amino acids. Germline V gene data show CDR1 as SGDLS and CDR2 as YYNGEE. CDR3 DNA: TGTGCCAGCAGCGTTTCGGGGACAGCTATTTTCGAGCAGTACTTC. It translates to CASSVSGTAIFEQYF.

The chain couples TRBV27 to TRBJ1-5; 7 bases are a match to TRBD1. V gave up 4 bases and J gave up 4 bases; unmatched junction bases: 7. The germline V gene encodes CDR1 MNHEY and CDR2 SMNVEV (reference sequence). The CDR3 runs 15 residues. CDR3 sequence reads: CASSSTGWGNQPQHF. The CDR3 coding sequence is TGTGCCAGCAGTTCGACAGGGTGGGGAAATCAGCCCCAGCATTTT.

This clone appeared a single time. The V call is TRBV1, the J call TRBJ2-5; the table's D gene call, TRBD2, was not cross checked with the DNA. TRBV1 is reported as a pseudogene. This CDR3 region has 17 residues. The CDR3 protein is CTSSPPKGGAPQETQYF. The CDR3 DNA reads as TGCACCAGCAGCCCCCCAAAAGGGGGGGCGCCTCAAGAGACCCAGTACTTC.

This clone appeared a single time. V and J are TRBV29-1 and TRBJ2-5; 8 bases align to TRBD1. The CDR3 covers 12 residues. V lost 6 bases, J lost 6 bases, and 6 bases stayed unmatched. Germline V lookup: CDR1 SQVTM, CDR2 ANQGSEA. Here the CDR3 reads CSVGQGQKTQYF. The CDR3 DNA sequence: TGCAGCGTCGGACAGGGTCAGAAGACCCAGTACTTC. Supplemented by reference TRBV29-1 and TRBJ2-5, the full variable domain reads SAVISQKPSRDICQRGTSLTIQCQVDSQVTMMFWYRQQPGQSLTLIATANQGSEATYESGFVIDKFPISRPNLTFSTLTVSNMSPEDSSIYLCSVGQGQKTQYFGPGTRLLVL.